This TCR beta chain stems from a study of blood T cells in healthy people across ages. Study as a whole: Per every two T cells, about one barcoded beta molecule was captured by template switching.

Combining a sample-barcoded 5' primer with a J-beta primer mix, a second PCR ran for about 7 to 11 cycles. Template switching added a 12-random-nucleotide identifier to every cDNA molecule. Each CDR3 protein gets one entry after TCRdb re-called the 5' RACE reads with MiXCR. The sample holds over 600,000 distinct CDR3 sequences, more than 55% seen once. This CDR3 is built from 12 residues. V was shortened by 7 bases and J by 6 bases, with 15 bases between the two germline ends. Germline CDR1 and CDR2: SQVTM and ANQGSEA. Notes on the study in general: One million T cells yielded diversity estimates that were considered underestimates. Unsorted PBMCs ruled out conclusive naive versus antigen-experienced comparison.

A word on this clonotype: As yet, its antigen is unknown.

Sequenced input: blood. The TCR sequence derives from a man aged 40-55 years in good health. The chain links TRBV29-1 to TRBJ1-2; D not certain. CDR3 bases: TGCAGCGCTAATAGAGGAAACCATGGCTACACCTTC. Its translation is CSANRGNHGYTF.